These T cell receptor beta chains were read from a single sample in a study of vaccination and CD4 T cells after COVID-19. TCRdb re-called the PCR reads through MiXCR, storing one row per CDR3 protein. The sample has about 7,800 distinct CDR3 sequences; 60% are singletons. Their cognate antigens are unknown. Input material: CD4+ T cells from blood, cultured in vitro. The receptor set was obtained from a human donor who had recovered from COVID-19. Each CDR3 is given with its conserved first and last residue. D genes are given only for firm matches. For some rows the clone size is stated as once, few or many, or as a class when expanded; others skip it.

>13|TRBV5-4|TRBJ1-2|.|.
TGTGCCAGCAGCGGGGGAGCTAACTATGGCTACACCTTC
CASSGGANYGYTF
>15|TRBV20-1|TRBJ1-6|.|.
TGCAGTGCTAGATTGGCGGGGGCCTATAATTCACCCCTCCACTTT
CSARLAGAYNSPLHF
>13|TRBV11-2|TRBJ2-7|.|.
TGTGCCAGCAGCTGGGTCGAGTTTGGCGAGCAGTACTTC
CASSWVEFGEQYF
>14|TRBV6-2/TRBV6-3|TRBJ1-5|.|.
TGTGCCAGCAGTTACACCTCTTGGAATCAGCCCCAGCATTTT
CASSYTSWNQPQHF
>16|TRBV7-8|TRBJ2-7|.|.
TGTGCCAGCAGCTCCTCCGTGAAGGACGGCTCCTACGAGCAGTACTTC
CASSSSVKDGSYEQYF
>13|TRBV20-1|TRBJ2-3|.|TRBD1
TGCAGTGCTCCTCAGGGGGCGGAAGATACGCAGTATTTT
CSAPQGAEDTQYF
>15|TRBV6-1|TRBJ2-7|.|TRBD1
TGTGCCAGCAGCTTCGGGACAGGGGTGTCCTACGAGCAGTACTTC
CASSFGTGVSYEQYF
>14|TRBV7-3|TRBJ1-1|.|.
TGTGCCAGCAGCCCGGGGGCAGGGAACACTGAAGCCTTCTTT
CASSPGAGNTEAFF
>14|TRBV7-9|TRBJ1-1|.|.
TGTGCCAGCAGCTTAGGGACAGCGAACACTGAAGCTTTCTTT
CASSLGTANTEAFF
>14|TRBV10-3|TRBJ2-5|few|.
TGTGCCATCAGCCCTCAGATCTCCAAGGAGACCCAGTACTTC
CAISPQISKETQYF
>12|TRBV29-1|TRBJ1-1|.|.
TGCAGCGTTTTGGGGAGGGCACAAGGAGCTTTCTTT
CSVLGRAQGAFF
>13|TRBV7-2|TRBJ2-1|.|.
TGTGCCAGCAGCTTGGGAGTAGGCACGGGGCAGTTCTTC
CASSLGVGTGQFF
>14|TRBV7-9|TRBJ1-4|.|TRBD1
TGTGCCAGCAGGACAGGGGGCGGTAATGAAAAACTGTTTTTT
CASRTGGGNEKLFF
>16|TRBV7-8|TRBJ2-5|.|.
TGTGCCAGCAGCTTAGGTATACGGGGGACCCAAGAGACCCAGTACTTC
CASSLGIRGTQETQYF
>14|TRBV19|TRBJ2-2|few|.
TGTGCCAGTAGTATTACCCGGGGCACCGGGGAGCTGTTTTTT
CASSITRGTGELFF
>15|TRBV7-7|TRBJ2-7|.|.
TGTGCTAGCAGCCCAAACCCTACCCGACCCTACGAGCAGTACTTC
CASSPNPTRPYEQYF
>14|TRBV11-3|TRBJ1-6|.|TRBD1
TGTGCCAGCAGCCGGGACAGGGAAAATTCACCCCTCCACTTT
CASSRDRENSPLHF
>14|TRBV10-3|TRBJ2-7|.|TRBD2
TGTGCCATCAGCGGGACTAGCGACTCCTACGAGCAGTACTTC
CAISGTSDSYEQYF
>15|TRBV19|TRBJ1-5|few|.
TGTGCCAGTAGTGATTTAGGGATGGGCAATCAGCCCCAGCATTTT
CASSDLGMGNQPQHF
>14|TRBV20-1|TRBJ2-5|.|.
TGCAGTGCTAGTGTCAGGGCCGTCCAAGAGACCCAGTACTTC
CSASVRAVQETQYF
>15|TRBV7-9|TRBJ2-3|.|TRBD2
TGTGCCAGCAGCCCGAGAGGCGGGAGCGCAGATACGCAGTATTTT
CASSPRGGSADTQYF
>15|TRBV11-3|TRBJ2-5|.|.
TGTGCCAGCAGCTTAGTAGGGCTGTACCGAGAGACCCAGTACTTC
CASSLVGLYRETQYF
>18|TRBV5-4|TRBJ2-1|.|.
TGTGCCAGCAGCATGACGGGGCTACACCCCGGGGGATTCCTTTCGCAGTTCTTC
CASSMTGLHPGGFLSQFF
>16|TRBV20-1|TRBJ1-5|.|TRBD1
TGCAGTGCTAGTAGAGGGGGCGCTTTCAATAATCAGCCCCAGCATTTT
CSASRGGAFNNQPQHF
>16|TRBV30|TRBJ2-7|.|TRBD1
TGTGCCTGGACCCTAACAGGACAGGGGAGGTTCTACGAGCAGTACTTC
CAWTLTGQGRFYEQYF
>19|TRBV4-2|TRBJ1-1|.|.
TGTGCCAGCAGCCAGTCCAACGCCCTGAGGGGGAGGGGGAGGACTGAAGCTTTCTTT
CASSQSNALRGRGRTEAFF
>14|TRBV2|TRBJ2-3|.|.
TGTGCCAGCAGTTTCGGCTCATACACAGATACGCAGTATTTT
CASSFGSYTDTQYF
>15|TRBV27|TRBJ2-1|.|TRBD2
TGTGCCATCGCGACCGGGACTAGAGCCTACAATGAGCAGTTCTTC
CAIATGTRAYNEQFF
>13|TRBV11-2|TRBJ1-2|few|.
TGTGCCAGCAGCTTAATCCAGGGGTATGGCTACACCTTC
CASSLIQGYGYTF
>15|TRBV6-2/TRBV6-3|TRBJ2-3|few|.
TGTGCCACCTCCGAGGGGGAGGGCCTATGGGATACGCAGTATTTT
CATSEGEGLWDTQYF